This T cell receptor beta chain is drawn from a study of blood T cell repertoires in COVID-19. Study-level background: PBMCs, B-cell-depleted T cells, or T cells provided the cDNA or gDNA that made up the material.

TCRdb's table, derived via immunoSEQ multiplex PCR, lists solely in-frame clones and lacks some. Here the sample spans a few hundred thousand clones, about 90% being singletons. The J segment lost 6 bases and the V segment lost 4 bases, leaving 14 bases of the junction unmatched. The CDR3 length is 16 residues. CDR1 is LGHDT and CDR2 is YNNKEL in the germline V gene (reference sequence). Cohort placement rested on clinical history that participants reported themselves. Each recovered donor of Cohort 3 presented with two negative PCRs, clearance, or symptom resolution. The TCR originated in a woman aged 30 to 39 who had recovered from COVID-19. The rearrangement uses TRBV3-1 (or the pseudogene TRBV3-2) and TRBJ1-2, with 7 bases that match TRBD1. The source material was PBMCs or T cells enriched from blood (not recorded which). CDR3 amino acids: CASSLSGRGAKDGYTF. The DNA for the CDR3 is TGTGCCAGCAGCCTTTCCGGCAGGGGGGCAAAGGATGGCTACACCTTC.